These 10 T cell receptor beta chains share one sample of origin, sequenced in a study of CD8 T cells in Susac syndrome. The authors reverse transcribed about 0.45 to 1 ug RNA with random hexamers. TCRdb reanalysed the immunoSEQ multiplex PCR reads using MiXCR and keeps one entry per CDR3 protein. The sample lists over 350,000 distinct CDR3 sequences; approximately 89% were seen once. Input material: CD8+ T cells from PBMCs. The receptor set was obtained from a human donor with multiple sclerosis.

The rearrangement uses TRBV25-1 and TRBJ1-1, with unresolved D. This CDR3 spans 16 amino acids. Trimming stripped 1 base from V and 9 bases from J, with 21 bases between. Germline V CDR1 and CDR2: MGHDK, SYGVNS. The CDR3 DNA sequence: TGTGCCAGCAGTGAATTAAATATATTGGATCGCTCTAAAGCTTTCTTT. Translating gives CASSELNILDRSKAFF.

V gene TRBV5-4 combines with J gene TRBJ2-2; maybe TRBD2 (6 bases). This CDR3 is built from 15 residues. The V and J ends lost 3 bases and 6 bases respectively, with 15 bases between them. The germline gives CDR1 SGHNT, CDR2 YYREEE (reference sequence). CDR3 amino acids: CASSSQSGVAGELFF. The CDR3 bases are TGTGCCAGCAGCTCGCAATCGGGGGTTGCCGGGGAGCTGTTTTTT.

J is TRBJ2-7 and V is TRBV30; 9 bases are shared with TRBD2. With V trimmed by 5 bases and J by 3 bases, 11 bases remained unmatched. Looked up from germline, CDR1 is GTSNPN and CDR2 is SVGIG (reference sequence). The CDR3 is 15 amino acids. Here the CDR3 reads CAWGGLAGAFYEQYF. CDR3 in DNA: TGTGCCTGGGGGGGGTTAGCGGGAGCCTTCTACGAGCAGTACTTC. Complete variable domain (other parts from reference TRBV30 and TRBJ2-7): SQTIHQWPATLVQPVGSPLSLECTVEGTSNPNLYWYRQAAGRGLQLLFYSVGIGQISSEVPQNLSASRPQDRQFILSSKKLLLSDSGFYLCAWGGLAGAFYEQYFGPGTRLTVT.

J is TRBJ2-7 and V is TRBV5-1, with D perhaps given as TRBD1 or TRBD2 (5 bases each). Germline values: CDR1 SGHRS, CDR2 YFSETQ. The V end lost 0 bases, the J end lost 3 bases, and 10 bases lay between the germline ends. CDR3 length equals 14 residues. The CDR3 sequence is CASSLGGSDYEQYF. CDR3 in DNA: TGCGCCAGCAGCTTGGGGGGGAGTGACTACGAGCAGTACTTC. The full variable domain, completed using reference TRBV5-1 and TRBJ2-7, is KAGVTQTPRYLIKTRGQQVTLSCSPISGHRSVSWYQQTPGQGLQFLFEYFSETQRNKGNFPGRFSGRQFSNSRSEMNVSTLELGDSALYLCASSLGGSDYEQYFGPGTRLTVT.

The chain recombines TRBV4-1 with TRBJ2-1, with 7 bases aligning to TRBD1. Germline CDR1 reads MGHRA; CDR2 reads YSYEKL. The V segment lost 4 bases and the J segment 5 bases; nucleotides outside the gene matches: 11. This CDR3 is 16 amino acids long. This CDR3 is CASSRTTGTVHNEQFF. CDR3 in DNA: TGCGCCAGCAGCCGAACGACAGGGACGGTCCACAATGAGCAGTTCTTC.

The chain links TRBV24-1 to TRBJ2-1; D is unclear. Germline values: CDR1 KGHDR, CDR2 SFDVKD. CDR3 length: 13 amino acids. V shed 4 bases and J shed 2 bases, with 5 bases lying between them. The CDR3 DNA follows: TGTGCCACCAGTGAGGGTGCCTACAATGAGCAGTTCTTC. This codes for CATSEGAYNEQFF.

CDR3 coding DNA: TGTGCCTGGAGTGTAGACGGTCCGAACACTGAAGCTTTCTTT. It encodes CAWSVDGPNTEAFF. The rearrangement uses TRBV30 and TRBJ1-1; D ambiguous. The V end lost 0 bases, the J end lost 1 base, and 9 bases lay between the germline ends. Germline-derived CDR1 and CDR2 are GTSNPN and SVGIG (reference sequence). The CDR3 length is 14 residues.

The chain is built from TRBV29-1 and TRBJ2-4; D is undetermined. The germline V and J ends were trimmed by 7 bases and 0 bases, with 7 bases remaining between them. Germline values: CDR1 SQVTM, CDR2 ANQGSEA. The CDR3 runs 12 residues. The DNA of the CDR3 is TGCAGCGCAACTTCAGCCAAAAACATTCAGTACTTC. It yields the protein CSATSAKNIQYF.

The gene calls are TRBV27 and TRBJ2-7; D is perhaps TRBD1 (5 bases). Per germline, CDR1 MNHEY and CDR2 SMNVEV (reference sequence). The CDR3 sequence is 13 residues long. V lost 5 bases and J lost 5, with 13 bases in between. The CDR3 loop reads CASSHPTENEQYF. The CDR3, as DNA: TGTGCCAGCAGTCATCCGACAGAGAACGAGCAGTACTTC.

The CDR3 sequence is CASSTSGTWAFNEQFF. CDR3 sequence (DNA): TGCGCCAGCAGCACTTCCGGGACATGGGCCTTCAATGAGCAGTTCTTC. The chain employs TRBV5-1 and TRBJ2-1; tentatively, D is TRBD1 (6 bases). Trimming shortened V by 4 bases and J by 6 bases, and 20 bases separated the two germline ends. Germline-derived CDR1 and CDR2 are SGHRS and YFSETQ. The CDR3 has 16 amino acids.